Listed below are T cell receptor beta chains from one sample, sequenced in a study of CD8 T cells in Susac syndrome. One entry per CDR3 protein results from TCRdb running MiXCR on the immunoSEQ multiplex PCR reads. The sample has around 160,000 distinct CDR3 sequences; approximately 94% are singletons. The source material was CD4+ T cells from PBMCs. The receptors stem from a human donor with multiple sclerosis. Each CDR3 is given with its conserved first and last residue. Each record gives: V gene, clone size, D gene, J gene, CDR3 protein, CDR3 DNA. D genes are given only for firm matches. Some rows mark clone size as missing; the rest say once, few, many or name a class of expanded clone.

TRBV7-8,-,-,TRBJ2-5,CASSLGVSVGTQYF,TGTGCCAGCAGCTTAGGGGTTAGCGTGGGGACCCAGTACTTC
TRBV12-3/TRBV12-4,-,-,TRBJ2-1,CASSQSRQFF,TGTGCCAGCAGCCAGAGTCGGCAGTTCTTC
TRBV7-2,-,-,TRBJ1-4,CASRSMRGKLFF,TGTGCCAGCAGATCGATGCGGGGGAAACTGTTTTTT
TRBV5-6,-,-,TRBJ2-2,CASSYYTGELFF,TGTGCCAGCAGCTACTACACCGGGGAGCTGTTTTTT
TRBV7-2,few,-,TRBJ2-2,CASSPLVGELFF,TGTGCCAGCAGCCCGCTTGTCGGGGAGCTGTTTTTT
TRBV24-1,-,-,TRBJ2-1,CATSDPGNEQFF,TGTGCCACCAGTGACCCCGGCAATGAGCAGTTCTTC
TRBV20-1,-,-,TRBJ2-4,CSARPGVDDIQYF,TGCAGTGCTAGACCCGGAGTCGATGACATTCAGTACTTC
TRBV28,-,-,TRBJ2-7,CASSPRRGGYEQYF,TGTGCCAGCAGCCCCCGTAGAGGAGGCTACGAGCAGTACTTC
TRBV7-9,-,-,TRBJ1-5,CASSDSVVPQHF,TGTGCCAGCAGCGATTCCGTTGTGCCCCAGCATTTT
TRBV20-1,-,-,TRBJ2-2,CSASRSGGELFF,TGCAGTGCTAGCAGGTCAGGAGGGGAGCTGTTTTTT
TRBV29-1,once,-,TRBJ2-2,CSAVPDRNTGELFF,TGCAGCGCCGTCCCGGACAGGAACACCGGGGAGCTGTTTTTT
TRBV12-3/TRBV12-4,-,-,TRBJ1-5,CASSPRGGVQPQHF,TGTGCCAGCAGCCCCCGCGGCGGCGTACAGCCCCAGCATTTT
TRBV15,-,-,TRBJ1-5,CATSRGGRGNQPQHF,TGTGCCACCAGCAGAGGGGGGAGAGGCAATCAGCCCCAGCATTTT
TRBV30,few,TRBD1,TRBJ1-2,CAWRQGAGGYTF,TGTGCCTGGCGACAGGGGGCAGGTGGCTACACCTTC
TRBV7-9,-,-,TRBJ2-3,CASSPGPMGSDTQYF,TGTGCCAGCAGTCCGGGCCCAATGGGATCAGATACGCAGTATTTT
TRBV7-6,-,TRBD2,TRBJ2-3,CASSRGLAGATQYF,TGTGCCAGCAGCAGGGGACTAGCGGGAGCCACGCAGTATTTT
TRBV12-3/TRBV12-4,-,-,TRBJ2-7,CASGPDKDSTKQYF,TGTGCCAGCGGACCTGACAAGGATTCTACGAAGCAGTACTTC
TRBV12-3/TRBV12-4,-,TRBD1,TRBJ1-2,CASRGITGGGGYTF,TGTGCCAGCAGGGGGATCACAGGGGGCGGTGGCTACACCTTC
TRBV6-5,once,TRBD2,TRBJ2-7,CATKGTSGDYEQYF,TGTGCCACCAAGGGGACTAGCGGAGACTACGAGCAGTACTTC
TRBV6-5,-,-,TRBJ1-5,CASSYSYLGQPQHF,TGTGCCAGCAGTTACTCGTATCTGGGCCAGCCCCAGCATTTT
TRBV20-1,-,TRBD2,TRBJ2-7,CSARDGLRGGSYEQYF,TGCAGTGCTAGAGATGGTCTGCGGGGAGGGAGCTACGAGCAGTACTTC
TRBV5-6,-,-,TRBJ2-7,CASSSHYEQYF,TGTGCCAGCAGCTCCCACTACGAGCAGTACTTC
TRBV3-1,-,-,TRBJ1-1,CASRSTVNEAFF,TGTGCCAGCAGGTCGACAGTGAATGAAGCTTTCTTT
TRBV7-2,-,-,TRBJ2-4,CASSLVPLVQYF,TGTGCCAGCAGCTTAGTCCCTCTAGTCCAGTACTTC